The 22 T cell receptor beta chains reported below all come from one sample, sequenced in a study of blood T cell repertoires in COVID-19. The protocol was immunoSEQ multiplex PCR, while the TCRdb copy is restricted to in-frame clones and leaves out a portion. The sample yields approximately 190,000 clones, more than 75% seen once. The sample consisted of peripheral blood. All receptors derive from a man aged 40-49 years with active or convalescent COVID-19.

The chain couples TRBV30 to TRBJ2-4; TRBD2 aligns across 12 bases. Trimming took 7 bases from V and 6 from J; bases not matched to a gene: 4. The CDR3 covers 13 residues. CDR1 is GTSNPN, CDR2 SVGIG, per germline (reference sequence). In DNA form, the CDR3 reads TGTGCCTCGGGGGGACTAGCGGGAAACATTCAGTACTTC. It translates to CASGGLAGNIQYF.

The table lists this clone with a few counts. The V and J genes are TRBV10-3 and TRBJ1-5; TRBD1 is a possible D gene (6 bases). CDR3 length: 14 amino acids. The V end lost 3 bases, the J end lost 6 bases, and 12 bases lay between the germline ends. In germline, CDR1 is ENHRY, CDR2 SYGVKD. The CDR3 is CAISDGTKGQPQHF. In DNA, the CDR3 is TGTGCCATCAGTGATGGGACAAAGGGTCAGCCCCAGCATTTT.

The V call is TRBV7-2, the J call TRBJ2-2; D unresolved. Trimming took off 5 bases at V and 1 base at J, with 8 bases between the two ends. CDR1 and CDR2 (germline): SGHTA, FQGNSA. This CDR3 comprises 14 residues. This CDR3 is CASSISRNTGELFF. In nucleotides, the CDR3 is TGTGCCAGCAGCATCTCCAGGAACACCGGGGAGCTGTTTTTT.

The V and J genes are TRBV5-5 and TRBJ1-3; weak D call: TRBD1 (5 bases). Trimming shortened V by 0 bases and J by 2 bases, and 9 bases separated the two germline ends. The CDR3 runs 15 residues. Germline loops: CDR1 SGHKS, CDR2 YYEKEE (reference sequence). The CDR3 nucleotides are TGTGCCAGCAGCTTGGATCCAGGGACTGGAAACACCATATATTTT. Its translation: CASSLDPGTGNTIYF.

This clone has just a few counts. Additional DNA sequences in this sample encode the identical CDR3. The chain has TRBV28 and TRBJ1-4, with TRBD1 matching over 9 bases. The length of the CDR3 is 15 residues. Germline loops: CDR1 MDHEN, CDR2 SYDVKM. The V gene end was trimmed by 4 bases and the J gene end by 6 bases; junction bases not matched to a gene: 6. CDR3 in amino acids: CASSSRQGGYEKLFF. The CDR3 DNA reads TGTGCCAGCAGTTCCCGACAGGGGGGCTATGAAAAACTGTTTTTT.

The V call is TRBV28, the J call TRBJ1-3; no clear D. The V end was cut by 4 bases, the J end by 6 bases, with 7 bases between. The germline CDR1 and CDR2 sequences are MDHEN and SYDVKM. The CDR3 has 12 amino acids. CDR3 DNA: TGTGCCAGCAGTTCGGTGAAAAACACCATATATTTT. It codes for CASSSVKNTIYF.

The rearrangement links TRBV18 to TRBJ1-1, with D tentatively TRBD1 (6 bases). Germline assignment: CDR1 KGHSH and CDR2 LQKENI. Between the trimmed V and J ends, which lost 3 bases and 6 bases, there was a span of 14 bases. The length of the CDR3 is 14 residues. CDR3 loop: CASSPGRGRPEAFF. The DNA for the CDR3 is TGTGCCAGCTCACCTGGCAGGGGACGGCCTGAAGCTTTCTTT.

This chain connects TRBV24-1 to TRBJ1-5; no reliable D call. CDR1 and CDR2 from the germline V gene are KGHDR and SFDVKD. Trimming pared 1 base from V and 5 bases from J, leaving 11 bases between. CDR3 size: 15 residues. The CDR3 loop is CATSDFSHPHQPQHF. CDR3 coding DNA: TGTGCCACCAGTGATTTTAGCCATCCCCATCAGCCCCAGCATTTT.

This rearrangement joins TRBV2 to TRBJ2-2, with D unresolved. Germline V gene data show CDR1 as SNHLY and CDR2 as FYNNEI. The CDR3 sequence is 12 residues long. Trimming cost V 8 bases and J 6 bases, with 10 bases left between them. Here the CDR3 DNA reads TGTGCCAGCCGTCTGAGCCCCGGGGAGCTGTTTTTT. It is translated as CASRLSPGELFF.

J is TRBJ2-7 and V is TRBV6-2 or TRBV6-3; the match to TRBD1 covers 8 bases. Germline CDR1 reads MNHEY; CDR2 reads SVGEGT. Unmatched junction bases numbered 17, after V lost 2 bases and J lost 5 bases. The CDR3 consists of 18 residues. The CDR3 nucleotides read TGTGCCAGCAGTTACCCTCTTAATGACGACAGGGGTATCGACGAGCAGTACTTC. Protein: CASSYPLNDDRGIDEQYF.

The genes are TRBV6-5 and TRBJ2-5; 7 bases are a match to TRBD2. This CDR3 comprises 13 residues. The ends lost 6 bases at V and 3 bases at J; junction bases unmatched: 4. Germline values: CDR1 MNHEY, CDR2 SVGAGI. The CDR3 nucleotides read TGTGCCAGCAGGAAGGGAGGGGAAGAGACCCAGTACTTC. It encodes CASRKGGEETQYF.

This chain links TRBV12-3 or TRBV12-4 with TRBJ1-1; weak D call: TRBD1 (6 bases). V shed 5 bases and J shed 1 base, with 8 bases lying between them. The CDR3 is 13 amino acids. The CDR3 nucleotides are TGTGCCAGCAGTGACAGGTCGAACACTGAAGCTTTCTTT. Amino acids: CASSDRSNTEAFF.

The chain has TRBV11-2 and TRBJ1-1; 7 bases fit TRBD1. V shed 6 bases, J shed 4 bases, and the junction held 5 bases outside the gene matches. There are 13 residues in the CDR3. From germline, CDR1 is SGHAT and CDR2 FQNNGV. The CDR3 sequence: CASSDRAATEAFF. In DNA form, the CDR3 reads TGTGCCAGCAGTGACAGGGCTGCCACTGAAGCTTTCTTT.

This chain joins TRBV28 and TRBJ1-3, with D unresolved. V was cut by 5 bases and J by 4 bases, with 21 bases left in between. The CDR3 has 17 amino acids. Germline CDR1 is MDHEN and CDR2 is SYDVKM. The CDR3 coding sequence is TGTGCCAGCAGTGAGGCGACCTTCATGAGGGCAGGAAACACCATATATTTT. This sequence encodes CASSEATFMRAGNTIYF.

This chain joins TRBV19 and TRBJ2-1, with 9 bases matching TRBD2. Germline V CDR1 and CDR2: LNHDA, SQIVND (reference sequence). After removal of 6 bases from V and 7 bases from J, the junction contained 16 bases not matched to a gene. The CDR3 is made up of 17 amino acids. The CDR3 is CASRLGIAGGPGNEQFF. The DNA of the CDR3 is TGTGCCAGTAGGCTAGGGATCGCGGGGGGGCCCGGGAATGAGCAGTTCTTC.

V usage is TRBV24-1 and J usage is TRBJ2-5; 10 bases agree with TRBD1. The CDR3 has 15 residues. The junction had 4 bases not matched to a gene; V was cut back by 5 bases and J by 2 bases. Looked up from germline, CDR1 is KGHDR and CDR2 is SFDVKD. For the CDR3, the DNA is TGTGCCACCAGTGGTCCGGGACAGGGGCAAGAGACCCAGTACTTC. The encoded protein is CATSGPGQGQETQYF.

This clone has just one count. The CDR3, as DNA: TGTGCCAGCAGTGAAGCAGCCGGGGACTATGGCTACACCTTC. Its protein product is CASSEAAGDYGYTF. The rearrangement joins TRBV6-1 to TRBJ1-2; no clear D. The CDR3 is 14 residues long. The V end was cut by 0 bases, the J end by 3 bases, with 8 bases between. CDR1 and CDR2 (germline): MNHNS, SASEGT.

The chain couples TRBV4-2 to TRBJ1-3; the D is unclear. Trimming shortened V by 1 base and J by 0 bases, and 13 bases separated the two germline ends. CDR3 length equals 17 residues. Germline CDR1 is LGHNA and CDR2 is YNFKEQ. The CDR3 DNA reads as TGTGCCAGCAGCCAAGTTACAGCTCTGACCTCTGGAAACACCATATATTTT. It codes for CASSQVTALTSGNTIYF.

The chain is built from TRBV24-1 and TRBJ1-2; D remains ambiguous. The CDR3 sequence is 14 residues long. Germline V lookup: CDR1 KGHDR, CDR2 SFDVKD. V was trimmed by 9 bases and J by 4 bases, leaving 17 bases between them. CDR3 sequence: CATLREGSIYGYTF. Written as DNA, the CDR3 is TGTGCCACCCTGCGGGAGGGATCCATCTATGGCTACACCTTC.

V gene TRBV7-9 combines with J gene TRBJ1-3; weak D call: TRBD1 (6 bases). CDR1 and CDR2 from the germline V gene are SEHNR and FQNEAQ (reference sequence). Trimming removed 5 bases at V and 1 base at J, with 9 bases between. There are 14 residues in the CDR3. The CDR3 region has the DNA TGTGCCAGCAGCAAACAGGGATCTGGAAACACCATATATTTT. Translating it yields CASSKQGSGNTIYF.

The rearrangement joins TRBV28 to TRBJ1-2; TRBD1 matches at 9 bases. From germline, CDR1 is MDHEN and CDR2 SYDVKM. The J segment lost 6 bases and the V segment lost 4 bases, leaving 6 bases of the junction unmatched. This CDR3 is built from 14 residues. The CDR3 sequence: CASSSGTGPHGYTF. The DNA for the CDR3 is TGTGCCAGCAGTTCCGGGACAGGGCCTCATGGCTACACCTTC.

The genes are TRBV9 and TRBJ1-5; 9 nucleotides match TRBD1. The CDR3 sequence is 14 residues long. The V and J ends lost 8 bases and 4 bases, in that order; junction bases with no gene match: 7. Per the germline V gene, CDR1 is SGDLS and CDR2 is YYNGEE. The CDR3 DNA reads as TGTGCCAGTACAACCGGGACAGGGAATCAGCCCCAGCATTTT. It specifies CASTTGTGNQPQHF. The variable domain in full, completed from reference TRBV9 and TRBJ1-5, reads DSGVTQTPKHLITATGQRVTLRCSPRSGDLSVYWYQQSLDQGLQFLIQYYNGEERAKGNILERFSAQQFPDLHSELNLSSLELGDSALYFCASTTGTGNQPQHFGDGTRLSIL.